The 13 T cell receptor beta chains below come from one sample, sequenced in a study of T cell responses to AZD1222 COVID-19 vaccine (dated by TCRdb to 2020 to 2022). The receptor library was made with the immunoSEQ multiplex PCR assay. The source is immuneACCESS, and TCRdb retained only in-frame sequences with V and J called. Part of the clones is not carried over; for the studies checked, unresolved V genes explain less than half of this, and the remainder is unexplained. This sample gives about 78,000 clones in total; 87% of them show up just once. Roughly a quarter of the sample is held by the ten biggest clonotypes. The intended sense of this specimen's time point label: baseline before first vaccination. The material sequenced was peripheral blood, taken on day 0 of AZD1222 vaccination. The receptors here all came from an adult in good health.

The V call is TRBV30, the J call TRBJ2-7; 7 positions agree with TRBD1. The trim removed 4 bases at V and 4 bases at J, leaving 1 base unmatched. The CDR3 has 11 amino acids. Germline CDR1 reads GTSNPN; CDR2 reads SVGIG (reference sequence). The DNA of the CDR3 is TGTGCCTGGAAGGGACAGTACGAGCAGTACTTC. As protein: CAWKGQYEQYF.

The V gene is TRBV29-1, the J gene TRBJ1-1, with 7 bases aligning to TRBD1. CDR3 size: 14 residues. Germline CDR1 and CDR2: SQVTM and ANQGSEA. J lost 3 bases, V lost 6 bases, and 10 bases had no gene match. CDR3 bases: TGCAGCGTACTGACCGGGACAGTTTACACTGAAGCTTTCTTT. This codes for CSVLTGTVYTEAFF. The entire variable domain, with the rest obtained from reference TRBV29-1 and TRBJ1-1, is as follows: SAVISQKPSRDICQRGTSLTIQCQVDSQVTMMFWYRQQPGQSLTLIATANQGSEATYESGFVIDKFPISRPNLTFSTLTVSNMSPEDSSIYLCSVLTGTVYTEAFFGQGTRLTVV.

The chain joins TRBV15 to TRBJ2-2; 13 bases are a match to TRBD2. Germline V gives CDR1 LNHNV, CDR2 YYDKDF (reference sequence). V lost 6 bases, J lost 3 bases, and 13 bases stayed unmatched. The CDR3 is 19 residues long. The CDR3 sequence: CATRRGLTSGRGDTGELFF. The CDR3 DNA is TGTGCCACCAGACGAGGGCTAACTAGCGGGAGGGGGGACACCGGGGAGCTGTTTTTT.

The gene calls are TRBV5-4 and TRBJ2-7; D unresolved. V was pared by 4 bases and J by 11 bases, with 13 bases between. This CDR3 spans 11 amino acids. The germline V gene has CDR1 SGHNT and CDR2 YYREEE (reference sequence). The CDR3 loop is CASSPLRHEYF. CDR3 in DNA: TGTGCCAGCAGCCCTTTGCGTCATGAGTACTTC.

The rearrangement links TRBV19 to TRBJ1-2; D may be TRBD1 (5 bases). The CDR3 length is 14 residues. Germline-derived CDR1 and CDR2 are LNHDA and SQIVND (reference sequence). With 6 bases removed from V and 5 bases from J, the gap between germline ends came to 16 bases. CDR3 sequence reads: CASSLASGMYGYTF. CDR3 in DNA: TGTGCCAGTAGCCTCGCTTCAGGGATGTATGGCTACACCTTC.

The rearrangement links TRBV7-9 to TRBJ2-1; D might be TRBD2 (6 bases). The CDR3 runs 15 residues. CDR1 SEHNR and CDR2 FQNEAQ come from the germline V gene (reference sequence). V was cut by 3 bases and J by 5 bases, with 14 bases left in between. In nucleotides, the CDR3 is TGTGCCAGCAGCTTTGGGGGAGGACGAAACAATGAGCAGTTCTTC. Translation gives CASSFGGGRNNEQFF.

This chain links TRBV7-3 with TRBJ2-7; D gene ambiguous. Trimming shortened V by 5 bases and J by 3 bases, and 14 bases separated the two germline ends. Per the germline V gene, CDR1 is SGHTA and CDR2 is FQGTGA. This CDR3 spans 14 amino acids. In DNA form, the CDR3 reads TGTGCCAGCAGCCCCCGCCCGGACGGCTACGAGCAGTACTTC. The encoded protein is CASSPRPDGYEQYF.

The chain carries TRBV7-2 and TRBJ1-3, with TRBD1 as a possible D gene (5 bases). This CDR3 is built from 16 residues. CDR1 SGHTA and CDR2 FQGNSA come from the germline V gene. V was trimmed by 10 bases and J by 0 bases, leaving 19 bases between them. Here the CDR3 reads CATGRKGQPSGNTIYF. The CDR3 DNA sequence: TGTGCCACTGGGCGAAAGGGGCAACCCTCTGGAAACACCATATATTTT.

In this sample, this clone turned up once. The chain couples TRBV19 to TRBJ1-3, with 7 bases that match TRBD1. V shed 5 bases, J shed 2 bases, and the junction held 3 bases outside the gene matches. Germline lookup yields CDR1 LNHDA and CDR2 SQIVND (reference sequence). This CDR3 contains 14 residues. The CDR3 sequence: CASSATGAGNTIYF. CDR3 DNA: TGTGCCAGTAGTGCTACAGGGGCTGGAAACACCATATATTTT.

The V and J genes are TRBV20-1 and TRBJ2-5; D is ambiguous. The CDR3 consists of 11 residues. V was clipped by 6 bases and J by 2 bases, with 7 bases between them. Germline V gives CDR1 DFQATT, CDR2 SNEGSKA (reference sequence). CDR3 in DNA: TGCAGTGCCCCCTGGCAAGAGACCCAGTACTTC. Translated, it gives CSAPWQETQYF.

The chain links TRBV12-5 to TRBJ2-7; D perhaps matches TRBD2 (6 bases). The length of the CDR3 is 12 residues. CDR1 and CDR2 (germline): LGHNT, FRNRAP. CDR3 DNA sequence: TGTGCGTCGCCGGCGGGACCGTACGAGCAGTACTTC. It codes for CASPAGPYEQYF.

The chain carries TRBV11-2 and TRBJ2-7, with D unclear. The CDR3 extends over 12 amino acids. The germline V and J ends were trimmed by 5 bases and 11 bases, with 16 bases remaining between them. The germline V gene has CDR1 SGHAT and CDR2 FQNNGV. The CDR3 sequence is CASSPTPLEKYF. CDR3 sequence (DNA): TGTGCCAGCAGCCCGACCCCGTTGGAGAAGTACTTC. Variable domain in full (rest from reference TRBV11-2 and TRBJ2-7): EAGVAQSPRYKIIEKRQSVAFWCNPISGHATLYWYQQILGQGPKLLIQFQNNGVVDDSQLPKDRFSAERLKGVDSTLKIQPAKLEDSAVYLCASSPTPLEKYFGPGTRLTVT.

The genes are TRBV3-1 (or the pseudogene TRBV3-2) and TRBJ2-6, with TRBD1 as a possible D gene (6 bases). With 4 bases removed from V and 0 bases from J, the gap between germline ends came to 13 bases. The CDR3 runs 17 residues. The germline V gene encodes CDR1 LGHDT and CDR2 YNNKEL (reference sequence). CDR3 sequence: CASSPLTGYSGANVLTF. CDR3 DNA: TGTGCCAGCAGCCCGCTGACAGGATACTCTGGGGCCAACGTCCTGACTTTC.